This T cell receptor beta chain is drawn from a study of blood T cell repertoires in COVID-19. Study summary: Sources were T cells, B-cell-depleted T cells, or PBMCs; the material itself was cDNA or gDNA.

CDR3 length: 15 amino acids. Germline values: CDR1 SGHTA, CDR2 FQGTGA. With 5 bases clipped from V and 7 bases from J, the junction kept 6 bases outside the gene matches. As handled by the study authors: Amplification from reference gene primers served as the basis for estimated nucleated cell counts. The assay was immunoSEQ multiplex PCR, and TCRdb's table has in-frame clones only and misses some. The V and J calls and clone size are taken from that table; D and trimming were inferred from the DNA. In the table there are hundreds of thousands of clones, roughly 87% of which are singletons. Assignments of participants to cohorts depended upon their own reported clinical history.

The receptor's source is a young woman who had recovered from COVID-19. The J gene is TRBJ2-1, the V gene TRBV7-3, with 12 nucleotides matching TRBD2. Material for sequencing was PBMCs or T cells enriched from blood (not recorded which). The CDR3 reads CASSLTSGGRNEQFF. The CDR3 DNA reads as TGTGCCAGCAGCCTCACTAGCGGGGGGAGGAATGAGCAGTTCTTC. The complete variable domain, with remaining parts taken from reference TRBV7-3 and TRBJ2-1, reads GAGVSQTPSNKVTEKGKYVELRCDPISGHTALYWYRQSLGQGPEFLIYFQGTGAADDSGLPNDRFFAVRPEGSVSTLKIQRTERGDSAVYLCASSLTSGGRNEQFFGPGTRLTVL.